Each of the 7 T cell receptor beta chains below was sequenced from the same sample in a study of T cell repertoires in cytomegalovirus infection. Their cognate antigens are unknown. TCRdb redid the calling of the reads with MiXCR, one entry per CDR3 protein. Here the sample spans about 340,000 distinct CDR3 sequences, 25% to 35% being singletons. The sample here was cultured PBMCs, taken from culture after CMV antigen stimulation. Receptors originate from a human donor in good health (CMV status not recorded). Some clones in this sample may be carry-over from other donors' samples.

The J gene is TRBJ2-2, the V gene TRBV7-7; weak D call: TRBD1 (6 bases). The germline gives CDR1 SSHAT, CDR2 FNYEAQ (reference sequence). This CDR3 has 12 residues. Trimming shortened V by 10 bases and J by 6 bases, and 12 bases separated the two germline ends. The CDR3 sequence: CAKSGDAGELFF. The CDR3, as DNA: TGTGCCAAGTCAGGGGACGCCGGGGAGCTGTTTTTT.

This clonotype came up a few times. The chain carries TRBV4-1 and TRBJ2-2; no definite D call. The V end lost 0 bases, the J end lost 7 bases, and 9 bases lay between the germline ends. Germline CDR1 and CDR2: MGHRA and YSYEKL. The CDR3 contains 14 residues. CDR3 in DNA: TGCGCCAGCAGCCAAGATGCAGAGATCGGGGAGCTGTTTTTT. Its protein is CASSQDAEIGELFF.

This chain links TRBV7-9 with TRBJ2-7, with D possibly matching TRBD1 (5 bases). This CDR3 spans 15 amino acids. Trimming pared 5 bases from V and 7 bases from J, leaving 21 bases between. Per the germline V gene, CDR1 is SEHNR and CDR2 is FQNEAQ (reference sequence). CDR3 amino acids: CASSDSSLGAEEQYF. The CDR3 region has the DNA TGTGCCAGCAGCGATAGTTCCTTAGGGGCTGAAGAGCAGTACTTC.

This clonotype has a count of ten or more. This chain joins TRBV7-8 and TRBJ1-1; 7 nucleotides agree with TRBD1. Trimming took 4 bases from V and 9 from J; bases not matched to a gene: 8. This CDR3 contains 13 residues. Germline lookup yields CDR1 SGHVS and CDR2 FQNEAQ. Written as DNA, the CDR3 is TGTGCCAGCAGCTCGGACAGGAACTCTCAAGCTTTCTTT. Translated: CASSSDRNSQAFF.

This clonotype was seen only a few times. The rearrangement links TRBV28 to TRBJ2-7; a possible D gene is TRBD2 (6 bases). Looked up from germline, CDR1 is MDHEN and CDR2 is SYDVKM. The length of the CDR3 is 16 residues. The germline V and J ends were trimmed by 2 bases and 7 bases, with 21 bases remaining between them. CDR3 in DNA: TGTGCCAGCAGTTTAGAGTTGAGGAGGGATTCGGAGGAGCAGTACTTC. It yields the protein CASSLELRRDSEEQYF.

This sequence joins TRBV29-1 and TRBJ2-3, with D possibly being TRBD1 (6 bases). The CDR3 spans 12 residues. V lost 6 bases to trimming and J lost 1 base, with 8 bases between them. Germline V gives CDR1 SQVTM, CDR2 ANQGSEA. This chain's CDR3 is CSVRQGTDTQYF. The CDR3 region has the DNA TGCAGCGTCCGACAGGGCACAGATACGCAGTATTTT.

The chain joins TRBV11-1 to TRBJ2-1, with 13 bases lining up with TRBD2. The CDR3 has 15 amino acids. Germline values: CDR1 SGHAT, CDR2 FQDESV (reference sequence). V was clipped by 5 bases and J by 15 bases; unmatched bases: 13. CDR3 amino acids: CASSPYGTSGALWFF. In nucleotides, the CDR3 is TGTGCCAGCAGCCCCTACGGGACTAGCGGGGCCCTTTGGTTCTTC.